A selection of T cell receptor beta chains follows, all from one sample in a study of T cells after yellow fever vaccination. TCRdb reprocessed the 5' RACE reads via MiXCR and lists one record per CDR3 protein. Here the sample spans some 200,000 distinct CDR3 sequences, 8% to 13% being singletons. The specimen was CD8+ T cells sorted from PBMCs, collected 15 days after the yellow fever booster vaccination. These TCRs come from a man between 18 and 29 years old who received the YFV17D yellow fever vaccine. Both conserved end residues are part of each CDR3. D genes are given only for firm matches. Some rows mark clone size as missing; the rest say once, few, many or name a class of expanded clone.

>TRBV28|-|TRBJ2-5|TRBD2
CASSPQRLAKETQYF
TGTGCCAGCAGTCCACAACGACTAGCAAAGGAGACCCAGTACTTC
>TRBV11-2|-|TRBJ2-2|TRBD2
CASSLIWTSGYTGELFF
TGTGCCAGCAGCTTAATTTGGACTAGCGGATACACCGGGGAGCTGTTTTTT
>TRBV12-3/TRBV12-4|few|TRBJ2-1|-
CASSLGGRNEQFF
TGTGCCAGCAGTTTGGGGGGTCGCAATGAGCAGTTCTTC
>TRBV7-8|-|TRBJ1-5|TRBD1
CASSLVVGGIYQPQHF
TGTGCCAGCAGCTTAGTGGTAGGGGGCATCTATCAGCCCCAGCATTTT
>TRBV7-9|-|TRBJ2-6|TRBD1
CASSQGDSGANVLTF
TGTGCCAGCAGCCAGGGGGATTCTGGGGCCAACGTCCTGACTTTC
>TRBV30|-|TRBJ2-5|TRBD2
CAWQPGGGDAETQYF
TGTGCCTGGCAACCTGGCGGGGGGGATGCAGAGACCCAGTACTTC
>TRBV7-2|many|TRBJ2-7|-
CASSLAPYEQYF
TGTGCCAGCAGCTTAGCCCCCTACGAGCAGTACTTC
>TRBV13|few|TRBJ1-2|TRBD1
CASSPADRANYGYTF
TGTGCCAGCAGCCCAGCGGACAGGGCTAACTATGGCTACACCTTC
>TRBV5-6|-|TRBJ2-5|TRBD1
CASSSDRGLETQYF
TGTGCCAGCAGCTCGGACAGGGGGCTTGAGACCCAGTACTTC
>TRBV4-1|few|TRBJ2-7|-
CASSIPGLASEQYF
TGCGCCAGCAGTATTCCGGGACTCGCCTCCGAGCAGTACTTC
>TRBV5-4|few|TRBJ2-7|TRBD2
CASSLGRGGREQYF
TGTGCCAGCAGCTTGGGGCGGGGGGGCCGCGAGCAGTACTTC
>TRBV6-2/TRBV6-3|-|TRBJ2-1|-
CATLKETRNEQFF
TGTGCCACCCTGAAGGAGACCCGCAATGAGCAGTTCTTC
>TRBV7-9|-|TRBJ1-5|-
CASSVAANQPQHF
TGTGCCAGCAGCGTAGCGGCCAATCAGCCCCAGCATTTT
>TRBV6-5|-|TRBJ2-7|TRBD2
CASRLAGGSGEQYF
TGTGCCAGCAGACTAGCGGGGGGTTCGGGCGAGCAGTACTTC
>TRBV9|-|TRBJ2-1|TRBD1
CASSAPQGANDNEQFF
TGTGCCAGCAGCGCGCCGCAGGGGGCAAATGACAATGAGCAGTTCTTC
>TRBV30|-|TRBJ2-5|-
CALDSGETQYF
TGTGCCCTGGACAGCGGAGAGACCCAGTACTTC
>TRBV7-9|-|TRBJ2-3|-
CASSPRGGPTADTQYF
TGTGCCAGCAGCCCCCGTGGCGGGCCAACTGCAGATACGCAGTATTTT
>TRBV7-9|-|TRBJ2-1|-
CASSLVIGVQDEQFF
TGTGCCAGCAGCTTAGTTATCGGGGTTCAAGATGAGCAGTTCTTC
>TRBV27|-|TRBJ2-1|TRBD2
CASSYGTSEHEQFF
TGTGCCAGCAGCTACGGGACTAGCGAGCATGAGCAGTTCTTC
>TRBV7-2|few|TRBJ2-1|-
CASRAKPYNEQFF
TGTGCCAGTCGGGCAAAGCCCTACAATGAGCAGTTCTTC
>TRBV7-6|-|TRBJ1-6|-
CASSLEGGGGPLHF
TGTGCCAGCAGCTTAGAAGGGGGTGGAGGACCCCTCCACTTT
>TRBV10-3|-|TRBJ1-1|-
CAISESGNTEAFF
TGTGCCATCAGTGAGTCGGGGAACACTGAAGCTTTCTTT
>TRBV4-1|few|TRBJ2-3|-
CASSQGGGGGADTQYF
TGCGCCAGCAGCCAAGGGGGAGGGGGGGGCGCAGATACGCAGTATTTT
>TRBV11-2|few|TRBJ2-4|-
CASSLSAGNIQYF
TGTGCCAGCAGCTTATCCGCAGGGAACATTCAGTACTTC
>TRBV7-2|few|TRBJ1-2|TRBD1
CASSPRQGLYGYTF
TGTGCCAGCAGCCCCCGACAGGGACTCTATGGCTACACCTTC
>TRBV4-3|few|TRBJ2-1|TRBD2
CASSQEAPGTSGDEQFF
TGCGCCAGCAGCCAAGAGGCTCCCGGGACTAGCGGGGATGAGCAGTTCTTC
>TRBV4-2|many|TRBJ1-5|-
CASSQDKGQPQHF
TGTGCCAGCAGCCAAGATAAAGGACAGCCCCAGCATTTT
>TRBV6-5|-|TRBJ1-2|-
CASSPGPHGYTF
TGTGCCAGCAGCCCGGGACCCCATGGCTACACCTTC
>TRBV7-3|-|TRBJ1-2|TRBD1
CASSPHSGTGVQPGYTF
TGTGCCAGCAGCCCCCACTCCGGGACAGGGGTCCAACCGGGCTACACCTTC
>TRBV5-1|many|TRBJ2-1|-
CASSLAEFSYNEQFF
TGCGCCAGCAGCTTGGCGGAATTTTCCTACAATGAGCAGTTCTTC
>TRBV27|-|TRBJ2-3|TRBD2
CASSFAGGRDTQYF
TGTGCCAGCAGTTTTGCGGGGGGCCGGGATACGCAGTATTTT
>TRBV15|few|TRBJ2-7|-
CATSKGSATYEQYF
TGTGCCACCAGCAAAGGGTCTGCGACCTACGAGCAGTACTTC
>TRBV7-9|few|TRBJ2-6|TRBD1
CASSLMRQGATGANVLTF
TGTGCCAGCAGCTTAATGCGACAGGGGGCCACTGGGGCCAACGTCCTGACTTTC